Following are 20 T cell receptor beta chains from one sample sequenced in a study of T cells in Graves' hyperthyroidism and ophthalmopathy. The investigators amplified TCR beta CDR3 regions from RNA transcripts. The HTBI primer set was used in a first-round RT-PCR of the TCR CDR3. TCRdb recomputed calls from the multiplex PCR reads with MiXCR, one row per CDR3 protein. Among about 570,000 distinct CDR3 sequences listed, 46% were seen once. The sequenced sample consisted of peripheral blood or thyroid tissue (not recorded which). These receptors were collected from an adult woman with Graves' disease, either hyperthyroidism or ophthalmopathy (not recorded which).

The chain recombines TRBV10-3 with TRBJ2-5, with a weak D call TRBD2 (5 bases). Germline V CDR1 and CDR2: ENHRY, SYGVKD. The V end lost 0 bases, the J end lost 5 bases, and 16 bases lay between the germline ends. This CDR3 has 16 residues. In nucleotides, the CDR3 is TGTGCCATCAGTGAGTCTCGGGGTCGGGCATCGGAGACCCAGTACTTC. The encoded protein is CAISESRGRASETQYF.

The chain employs TRBV19 and TRBJ2-6, with 7 bases matching TRBD1. V lost 6 bases to trimming and J lost 2 bases; unmatched junction nucleotides: 7. Germline values: CDR1 LNHDA, CDR2 SQIVND (reference sequence). CDR3 length: 16 residues. CDR3 protein: CASSNRGDTGANVLTF. CDR3 nucleotides: TGTGCCAGTAGCAACAGGGGAGACACTGGGGCCAACGTCCTGACTTTC. Full variable domain (missing parts from reference TRBV19 and TRBJ2-6): DGGITQSPKYLFRKEGQNVTLSCEQNLNHDAMYWYRQDPGQGLRLIYYSQIVNDFQKGDIAEGYSVSREKKESFPLTVTSAQKNPTAFYLCASSNRGDTGANVLTFGAGSRLTVL.

The chain recombines TRBV6-2 or TRBV6-3 with TRBJ2-5, with D possibly TRBD1 on 5 matching bases. The CDR3 runs 16 residues. Germline-derived CDR1 and CDR2 are MNHEY and SVGEGT. V was pared by 2 bases and J by 2 bases, with 15 bases between. CDR3 region: CASSYGRPSGQETQYF. DNA for the CDR3: TGTGCCAGCAGTTACGGAAGGCCGTCAGGGCAAGAGACCCAGTACTTC.

This chain links TRBV7-2 with TRBJ2-5, with D possibly TRBD1 on 6 matching bases. V was clipped by 3 bases and J by 0 bases, with 17 bases between them. The CDR3 length is 17 residues. Germline CDR1 SGHTA, CDR2 FQGNSA. The CDR3 reads CASSLLELQGYQETQYF. CDR3 nucleotide sequence: TGTGCCAGCAGCTTGCTCGAACTTCAGGGGTACCAAGAGACCCAGTACTTC.

This clonotype was detected only once. The gene calls are TRBV7-3 and TRBJ2-1, with D unresolved. Per germline, CDR1 SGHTA and CDR2 FQGTGA. The CDR3 is 13 amino acids. V was shortened by 5 bases and J by 3 bases, with 8 bases between the two germline ends. CDR3 coding DNA: TGTGCCAGCAGCGGTAACAGCTACAATGAGCAGTTCTTC. Translated: CASSGNSYNEQFF.

This sequence joins TRBV19 and TRBJ1-2, with 9 bases fitting TRBD1. V gave up 3 bases and J gave up 7 bases; unmatched junction bases: 9. Germline lookup yields CDR1 LNHDA and CDR2 SQIVND (reference sequence). This CDR3 has 15 residues. CDR3 region: CASSILQGALGGYTF. The DNA of the CDR3 is TGTGCCAGTAGTATTTTACAGGGGGCTCTCGGTGGCTACACCTTC.

The genes are TRBV7-2 and TRBJ1-5; D is uncertain. CDR1 and CDR2 (germline): SGHTA, FQGNSA. This CDR3 is 8 amino acids long. The germline V and J ends were trimmed by 7 bases and 16 bases, with 8 bases remaining between them. In DNA form, the CDR3 reads TGTGCCAGCAAAAGGGCTCATTTT. Translation: CASKRAHF.

Turning to this clonotype: This may be a read error: a much more frequent sequence differs by one nucleotide. The chain carries TRBV6-5 and TRBJ2-5; D unresolved. CDR3 length: 13 residues. The germline V gene encodes CDR1 MNHEY and CDR2 SVGAGI. In DNA form, the CDR3 reads TGTGCCGGCAGTTCCCGATATTCGGAGACCCAGTACTTC. Translated, it gives CAGSSRYSETQYF.

This clonotype has a handful of counts. V is TRBV29-1 and J is TRBJ2-7; 7 positions match TRBD1. Per germline, CDR1 SQVTM and CDR2 ANQGSEA. The J segment lost 2 bases and the V segment lost 8 bases, leaving 3 bases of the junction unmatched. CDR3 length: 11 amino acids. This chain's CDR3 is CSLGTAYEQYF. DNA for the CDR3: TGCAGCTTAGGGACAGCCTACGAGCAGTACTTC.

V usage is TRBV12-3 or TRBV12-4 and J usage is TRBJ2-2; no definite D call. V shed 7 bases and J shed 1 base, with 7 bases lying between them. The CDR3 loop spans 13 amino acids. This chain's CDR3 is CASKHRNTGELFF. The CDR3 DNA is TGTGCCAGCAAACACAGGAACACCGGGGAGCTGTTTTTT.

This chain uses TRBV11-2 with TRBJ1-6; no clear D gene. This CDR3 spans 15 amino acids. Trimming took 6 bases from V and 5 from J, leaving 14 bases between them. Germline V lookup: CDR1 SGHAT, CDR2 FQNNGV. CDR3 in DNA: TGTGCCAGCAGATTAAGGGCGAGCGATAATTCACCCCTCCACTTT. This gives the protein CASRLRASDNSPLHF.

This chain links TRBV25-1 with TRBJ2-5; possible D gene TRBD2, 6 bases. The ends were cut back, 5 bases at V and 5 bases at J, with 21 bases in the middle. CDR1 and CDR2 (germline): MGHDK, SYGVNS. CDR3 length: 16 residues. In DNA, the CDR3 is TGTGCCAGCAGTACCCGGGACTTTTTGGGCGGCGAGACCCAGTACTTC. It translates to CASSTRDFLGGETQYF.

As concerns this clonotype: One junction end does not reproduce the germline sequence, and a read error may be involved. The rearrangement joins TRBV10-3 to TRBJ2-5; TRBD1 might be the D (5 bases). CDR3 length: 13 residues. Germline values: CDR1 ENHRY, CDR2 SYGVKD. CDR3 sequence reads: CAIGDSQKETQYF. CDR3 sequence (DNA): TGTGCCATCGGTGACAGTCAAAAAGAGACCCAGTACTTC.

The chain uses TRBV10-3 and TRBJ2-7; the D is unclear. V was pared by 1 base and J by 5 bases, with 6 bases between. CDR1 and CDR2 (germline): ENHRY, SYGVKD. This CDR3 has 12 amino acids. The CDR3 DNA reads TGTGCCATCAGTGAGTACCAGAACGAGCAGTACTTC. Its translation: CAISEYQNEQYF.

This chain connects TRBV10-3 to TRBJ2-5, with D perhaps TRBD2 (6 bases). Germline CDR1 is ENHRY and CDR2 is SYGVKD. Trimming cost V 3 bases and J 9 bases, with 17 bases left between them. CDR3 length equals 14 residues. CDR3 DNA: TGTGCCATCAGTGACTGGGGAGGCAATCAGCCCCAGTACTTC. Protein sequence: CAISDWGGNQPQYF.

This chain joins TRBV6-6 and TRBJ1-5; 8 bases match TRBD1. CDR3 length: 12 amino acids. J lost 16 bases, V lost 5 bases, and 10 bases had no gene match. Germline V CDR1 and CDR2: MNHNY, SVGAGI (reference sequence). This chain's CDR3 is CASSPLGDRLHF. CDR3 DNA sequence: TGTGCCAGCAGTCCCTTGGGGGACAGGCTACATTTT.

This clonotype was counted ten times or more. V and J are TRBV2 and TRBJ1-5, with TRBD1 matching over 10 bases. CDR1 SNHLY and CDR2 FYNNEI come from the germline V gene. The CDR3 loop spans 17 amino acids. Unmatched junction bases numbered 8, after V lost 4 bases and J lost 2 bases. The CDR3 region has the DNA TGTGCCAGCAGTGGACAGGGACAGGGGTACGGCAATCAGCCCCAGCATTTT. The encoded protein is CASSGQGQGYGNQPQHF.

This clonotype was seen a few times. The chain employs TRBV18 and TRBJ1-1; TRBD1 matches at 7 bases. CDR1 KGHSH and CDR2 LQKENI come from the germline V gene. This CDR3 contains 14 residues. With V trimmed by 3 bases and J by 1 base, 2 bases remained unmatched. The CDR3 DNA reads as TGTGCCAGCTCACCGAACAGGGGGAACACTGAAGCTTTCTTT. Amino acid sequence: CASSPNRGNTEAFF.

The chain links TRBV7-2 to TRBJ1-2; TRBD1 matches at 9 bases. Germline V gives CDR1 SGHTA, CDR2 FQGNSA. This CDR3 contains 14 residues. J gave up 6 bases and V 5 bases, and 7 bases lay outside the gene matches. CDR3 amino acids: CASSPRRQGDGYTF. CDR3 sequence (DNA): TGTGCCAGCAGCCCTAGGCGACAGGGGGATGGCTACACCTTC.

The chain joins TRBV4-1 to TRBJ1-2, with a possible D match to TRBD1 (6 bases). The CDR3 consists of 14 residues. The germline CDR1 and CDR2 sequences are MGHRA and YSYEKL. V lost 4 bases, J lost 2 bases, and 11 bases lay in between. The CDR3 bases are TGCGCCAGCAGCCCCCTGGACAGAAACTATGGCTACACCTTC. Translated: CASSPLDRNYGYTF.